These 30 T cell receptor beta chains originate from one sample sequenced in a study of blood T cell repertoires in COVID-19. Produced via immunoSEQ multiplex PCR; TCRdb's table is partial and in-frame only. The repertoire holds roughly 120,000 clones, more than 70% seen once, with roughly 7.3% in the top ten. The material sequenced was peripheral blood. These receptors were collected from a human donor in a cohort sampled during active COVID-19.

The chain couples TRBV6-1 to TRBJ2-7; D not certain. This CDR3 is 15 amino acids long. Trimming left V 0 bases short and J 4 bases short, with 13 bases between. In germline, CDR1 is MNHNS, CDR2 SASEGT. CDR3 sequence reads: CASSEATTVGYEQYF. The CDR3 coding sequence is TGTGCCAGCAGTGAAGCCACTACCGTAGGTTACGAGCAGTACTTC.

The chain joins TRBV13 to TRBJ2-7, with D possibly TRBD1 on 6 matching bases. This CDR3 spans 14 amino acids. The V gene lost 1 base and the J gene lost 2 bases, with 9 bases spanning the gap. The V gene's germline CDR1 is PRHDT and CDR2 FYEKMQ (reference sequence). The CDR3 DNA reads as TGTGCCAGCAGCTTAGACAGGGCCGCCTACGAGCAGTACTTC. It translates to CASSLDRAAYEQYF.

The chain recombines TRBV5-5 with TRBJ2-7, with TRBD2 matching over 11 bases. The junction had 5 bases not matched to a gene; V was cut back by 4 bases and J by 2 bases. Germline CDR1 is SGHKS and CDR2 is YYEKEE (reference sequence). The CDR3 runs to 15 residues. CDR3 protein: CASSAGLAVTYEQYF. CDR3 coding DNA: TGTGCCAGCAGCGCGGGACTAGCGGTTACCTACGAGCAGTACTTC.

This rearrangement joins TRBV6-1 to TRBJ1-5, with 8 bases identical to TRBD1. The germline CDR1 and CDR2 sequences are MNHNS and SASEGT. With V trimmed by 0 bases and J by 5 bases, 6 bases remained unmatched. This CDR3 comprises 16 residues. Here the CDR3 DNA reads TGTGCCAGCAGTGAAGCCTGGACAGGGATCGATCAGCCCCAGCATTTT. Encoded protein: CASSEAWTGIDQPQHF.

The chain has TRBV11-2 and TRBJ2-5; 10 bases map to TRBD2. The CDR3 sequence is 16 residues long. The V gene end was trimmed by 5 bases and the J gene end by 5 bases; junction bases not matched to a gene: 11. Germline CDR1 SGHAT, CDR2 FQNNGV. Here the CDR3 reads CASSQDPGLAIETQYF. The CDR3 bases are TGTGCCAGCAGCCAAGACCCGGGACTAGCGATTGAGACCCAGTACTTC. The full variable domain, its missing parts supplied by reference TRBV11-2 and TRBJ2-5, is EAGVAQSPRYKIIEKRQSVAFWCNPISGHATLYWYQQILGQGPKLLIQFQNNGVVDDSQLPKDRFSAERLKGVDSTLKIQPAKLEDSAVYLCASSQDPGLAIETQYFGPGTRLLVL.

This clone has just one count. DNA of the CDR3: TGTGCCAGCAGTCCAGGGGATAGCAATCAGCCCCAGCATTTT. This codes for CASSPGDSNQPQHF. V is TRBV27 and J is TRBJ1-5; perhaps TRBD1 as D (6 bases). Trimming took 5 bases from V and 0 from J, leaving 8 bases between them. The CDR3 contains 14 residues. CDR1 is MNHEY and CDR2 is SMNVEV in the germline V gene (reference sequence).

This clone was counted a few times. The chain combines TRBV4-2 with TRBJ2-6; 7 bases fit TRBD1. V lost 2 bases to trimming and J lost 1 base; unmatched junction nucleotides: 14. The CDR3 is 20 amino acids. The V gene's germline CDR1 is LGHNA and CDR2 YNFKEQ. CDR3 sequence reads: CASSQPDRNNYESGANVLTF. DNA of the CDR3: TGTGCCAGCAGCCAACCGGACAGGAACAATTACGAATCTGGGGCCAACGTCCTGACTTTC.

The chain uses TRBV9 and TRBJ2-6; TRBD1 matches at 8 bases. The CDR3 is 17 amino acids. V trimming: 10 bases; J trimming: 0 bases; junction bases outside the gene matches: 12. Germline lookup yields CDR1 SGDLS and CDR2 YYNGEE. The CDR3, as DNA: TGTGCCCCGCAGGAGGGACAGGCGCCCTCTGGGGCCAACGTCCTGACTTTC. Amino acid sequence: CAPQEGQAPSGANVLTF.

This clone was recorded once. The rearrangement links TRBV6-5 to TRBJ2-7, with unresolved D. Per germline, CDR1 MNHEY and CDR2 SVGAGI. This CDR3 spans 12 amino acids. V was cut by 5 bases and J by 6 bases, with 11 bases left in between. The CDR3 nucleotides are TGTGCCAGCAGTCCAAATTCGGGCGAGCAGTACTTC. It codes for CASSPNSGEQYF.

This chain links TRBV11-3 with TRBJ2-7, with 9 nucleotides matching TRBD2. The CDR3 totals 15 residues. Germline assignment: CDR1 SGHNT and CDR2 YENEEA. Trimming took 1 base from V and 3 from J; bases not matched to a gene: 4. In DNA, the CDR3 is TGTGCCAGCAGCTTAGTATCTAGCGGGAACTACGAGCAGTACTTC. This encodes CASSLVSSGNYEQYF.

V usage is TRBV28 and J usage is TRBJ1-3, with TRBD1 matching 7 bases. Trimming cost V 10 bases and J 4 bases; bases outside gene matches: 7. Germline lookup yields CDR1 MDHEN and CDR2 SYDVKM. This CDR3 has 13 residues. This chain's CDR3 is CATARQGGNTIYF. For the CDR3, the DNA is TGTGCCACCGCCAGACAGGGAGGAAACACCATATATTTT.

The chain couples TRBV6-5 to TRBJ2-7, with a possible D match to TRBD2 (6 bases). Between the trimmed V and J ends, which lost 5 bases and 3 bases, there was a span of 17 bases. The germline CDR1 and CDR2 sequences are MNHEY and SVGAGI. This CDR3 is 15 amino acids long. Written as DNA, the CDR3 is TGTGCCAGCAGTCAGCCGGACTATGCGAACTACGAGCAGTACTTC. Translated: CASSQPDYANYEQYF.

The CDR3: CASSLGAPGDEQFF. As DNA, the CDR3 is TGTGCCAGCAGCTTAGGAGCGCCTGGCGATGAGCAGTTCTTC. The chain carries TRBV11-3 and TRBJ2-1, with D hard to call. The CDR3 runs to 14 residues. Germline values: CDR1 SGHNT, CDR2 YENEEA. With 1 base removed from V and 8 bases from J, the gap between germline ends came to 12 bases.

The J gene is TRBJ2-7, the V gene TRBV5-4, with 9 bases matching TRBD1. The V segment lost 0 bases and the J segment 2 bases; nucleotides outside the gene matches: 0. The CDR3 sequence is 14 residues long. Germline CDR1 reads SGHNT; CDR2 reads YYREEE (reference sequence). This CDR3 reads CASSLGDRAYEQYF. The CDR3 nucleotides read TGTGCCAGCAGCTTGGGGGACAGGGCCTACGAGCAGTACTTC. Drawing the rest from reference TRBV5-4 and TRBJ2-7, the complete variable domain is ETGVTQSPTHLIKTRGQQVTLRCSSQSGHNTVSWYQQALGQGPQFIFQYYREEENGRGNFPPRFSGLQFPNYSSELNVNALELDDSALYLCASSLGDRAYEQYFGPGTRLTVT.

V and J are TRBV7-2 and TRBJ1-5; maybe TRBD1 (6 bases). The CDR3 is 14 residues long. V lost 1 base and J 4 bases, leaving 8 bases between the germline ends. CDR1 and CDR2 from the germline V gene are SGHTA and FQGNSA. CDR3 sequence reads: CASSLDRVNQPQHF. The CDR3, as DNA: TGTGCCAGCAGCTTAGACAGGGTTAATCAGCCCCAGCATTTT.

The rearrangement uses TRBV7-9 and TRBJ1-2; D gene uncertain. The V end lost 5 bases, the J end lost 12 bases, and 16 bases lay between the germline ends. This CDR3 has 12 residues. From germline, CDR1 is SEHNR and CDR2 FQNEAQ (reference sequence). CDR3 DNA sequence: TGTGCCAGCAGCCCTACGTCCTATTACGACACCTTC. It specifies CASSPTSYYDTF.

In this sample, this clone turned up once. The V call is TRBV5-1, the J call TRBJ2-7, with 8 bases lining up with TRBD1. Germline trimming cut 6 bases from V and 4 bases from J; bases unmatched to any gene: 12. CDR1 and CDR2 from the germline V gene are SGHRS and YFSETQ. The length of the CDR3 is 15 residues. The CDR3 DNA reads as TGCGCCAGCACCCCAGAGCCGGACAGGGAGTACGAGCAGTACTTC. It specifies CASTPEPDREYEQYF.

The chain has TRBV19 and TRBJ1-5, with 9 bases that match TRBD1. Germline CDR1 and CDR2: LNHDA and SQIVND (reference sequence). The CDR3 sequence is 15 residues long. J gave up 6 bases and V 4 bases, and 7 bases lay outside the gene matches. The CDR3 protein is CASSTGQGSFQPQHF. The CDR3 region has the DNA TGTGCCAGTAGTACGGGACAGGGTAGTTTTCAGCCCCAGCATTTT.

This chain connects TRBV20-1 to TRBJ1-6, with D unclear. The CDR3 sequence is 11 residues long. The ends were cut back, 5 bases at V and 5 bases at J, with 4 bases in the middle. Germline values: CDR1 DFQATT, CDR2 SNEGSKA (reference sequence). CDR3 sequence reads: CSAPDNSPLHF. The DNA of the CDR3 is TGCAGTGCTCCCGATAATTCACCCCTCCACTTT.

The J gene is TRBJ2-7, the V gene TRBV10-3, with D maybe TRBD1 (6 bases). CDR1 ENHRY and CDR2 SYGVKD come from the germline V gene. This CDR3 spans 14 amino acids. The V end lost 4 bases, the J end lost 0 bases, and 10 bases lay between the germline ends. CDR3 nucleotides: TGTGCCATCAGTGCCGGGACACCCTCCTACGAGCAGTACTTC. It encodes CAISAGTPSYEQYF.

This clone was seen only a few times. The genes are TRBV13 and TRBJ2-7; TRBD1 aligns across 8 bases. The CDR3 loop spans 14 amino acids. Germline values: CDR1 PRHDT, CDR2 FYEKMQ (reference sequence). V was pared by 6 bases and J by 0 bases, with 4 bases of the junction left unmatched. The DNA for the CDR3 is TGTGCCAGCAGGCGGACAGGGCTCTCCTACGAGCAGTACTTC. It encodes CASRRTGLSYEQYF.

V and J are TRBV9 and TRBJ2-7, with 10 bases fitting TRBD2. V dropped 4 bases and J dropped 7; count of bases not matched to a gene: 11. CDR3 length: 15 residues. The germline gives CDR1 SGDLS, CDR2 YYNGEE. The CDR3 is CASSSLAGAGGEQYF. CDR3 bases: TGTGCCAGCAGCTCCCTAGCGGGGGCGGGAGGGGAGCAGTACTTC. Combining the CDR3 with reference TRBV9 and TRBJ2-7 gives the whole variable domain DSGVTQTPKHLITATGQRVTLRCSPRSGDLSVYWYQQSLDQGLQFLIQYYNGEERAKGNILERFSAQQFPDLHSELNLSSLELGDSALYFCASSSLAGAGGEQYFGPGTRLTVT.

The chain employs TRBV2 and TRBJ1-1; D is unclear. Deletions cut 5 bases from V and 1 base from J, with 5 bases between. The CDR3 is 12 residues long. Germline loops: CDR1 SNHLY, CDR2 FYNNEI. As DNA, the CDR3 is TGTGCCAGCAGTCACTCGAACACTGAAGCTTTCTTT. Translated, it gives CASSHSNTEAFF.

A word on this clone: Distinct nucleotide sequences in the sample also encode this CDR3. The J gene is TRBJ2-7, the V gene TRBV5-5; TRBD2 matches at 11 bases. Germline trimming cut 2 bases from V and 3 bases from J; bases unmatched to any gene: 1. The CDR3 length is 14 residues. Per germline, CDR1 SGHKS and CDR2 YYEKEE (reference sequence). In DNA, the CDR3 is TGTGCCAGCAGCTTAACTAGCGGGAGCTACGAGCAGTACTTC. It specifies CASSLTSGSYEQYF.

V usage is TRBV6-6 and J usage is TRBJ2-7, with 8 bases that match TRBD1. This CDR3 comprises 14 residues. CDR1 is MNHNY and CDR2 is SVGAGI in the germline V gene (reference sequence). V trimming: 4 bases; J trimming: 7 bases; junction bases outside the gene matches: 9. CDR3 in amino acids: CASSSDRALREQYF. DNA of the CDR3: TGTGCCAGCAGTTCGGACAGGGCCCTGAGGGAGCAGTACTTC.

DNA for the CDR3: TGTGCCAGCAGCTTTAAGACGACAGAGAATGAGCAGTTCTTC. Translating it yields CASSFKTTENEQFF. The genes are TRBV7-3 and TRBJ2-1; D may be TRBD1 (5 bases). The CDR3 runs 14 residues. Trimming took off 3 bases at V and 7 bases at J, with 13 bases between the two ends. Per germline, CDR1 SGHTA and CDR2 FQGTGA.

This clone was detected a few times. CDR3 sequence reads: CASSQDPPYEQYF. In DNA form, the CDR3 reads TGTGCCAGCAGCCAAGACCCCCCGTACGAGCAGTACTTC. The V gene is TRBV3-1 (or the pseudogene TRBV3-2), the J gene TRBJ2-7; D call uncertain. The CDR3 runs 13 residues. The germline V gene has CDR1 LGHDT and CDR2 YNNKEL (reference sequence). V lost 0 bases and J lost 4, with 7 bases in between.

This clone was observed a few times. V usage is TRBV20-1 and J usage is TRBJ2-7; 8 bases are shared with TRBD2. CDR1 is DFQATT and CDR2 is SNEGSKA in the germline V gene (reference sequence). This CDR3 is 12 amino acids long. Unmatched junction bases numbered 1, after V lost 3 bases and J lost 3 bases. The CDR3 loop is CSASLAGYEQYF. In DNA, the CDR3 is TGCAGTGCTAGTCTAGCGGGCTACGAGCAGTACTTC.

There are a few counts of this clone. The CDR3 loop reads CASSQEDRETYEQYF. The CDR3 DNA reads as TGCGCCAGCAGCCAGGAGGACAGGGAAACGTACGAGCAGTACTTC. The rearrangement joins TRBV4-1 to TRBJ2-7; 8 positions match TRBD1. The germline CDR1 and CDR2 sequences are MGHRA and YSYEKL. CDR3 length equals 15 residues. Germline trimming cut 3 bases from V and 4 bases from J; bases unmatched to any gene: 8.

The chain combines TRBV29-1 with TRBJ2-7; D uncertain. CDR1 is SQVTM and CDR2 is ANQGSEA in the germline V gene. The V gene lost 4 bases and the J gene lost 0 bases, with 10 bases spanning the gap. CDR3 length: 13 residues. The CDR3 loop is CSVVLSSSYEQYF. DNA of the CDR3: TGCAGCGTTGTGCTTAGCAGCTCCTACGAGCAGTACTTC.